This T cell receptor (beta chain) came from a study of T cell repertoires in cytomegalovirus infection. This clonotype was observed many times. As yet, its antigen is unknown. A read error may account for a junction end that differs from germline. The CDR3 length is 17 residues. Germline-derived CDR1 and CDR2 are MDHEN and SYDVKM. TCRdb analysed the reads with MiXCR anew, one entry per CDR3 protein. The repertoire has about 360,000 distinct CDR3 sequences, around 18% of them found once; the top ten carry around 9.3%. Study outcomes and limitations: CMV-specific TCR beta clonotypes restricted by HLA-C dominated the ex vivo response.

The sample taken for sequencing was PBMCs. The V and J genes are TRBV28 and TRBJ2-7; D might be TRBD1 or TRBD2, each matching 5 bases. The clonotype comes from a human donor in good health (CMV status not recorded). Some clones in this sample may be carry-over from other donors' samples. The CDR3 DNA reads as TGTGCCAGCAGTCTCGGGACCACCTCTACACCCACCTACGAGCGGTACTTC. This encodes CASSLGTTSTPTYERYF.